These 27 T cell receptor beta chains came from one sample sequenced in a study of cytomegalovirus exposure and HLA in healthy donors. This PCR relied on a set of 60 Vbeta primers and 13 Jbeta primers. Some clones are missing from TCRdb's copy, which holds only in-frame ones; the method was immunoSEQ multiplex PCR. Here the sample spans a few hundred thousand clones, about 80% being singletons. Sequencing used PBMCs. Receptor source: a woman aged 55-75 years in good health and CMV-seropositive.

The chain uses TRBV9 and TRBJ2-3; D perhaps matches TRBD1 (6 bases). CDR1 SGDLS and CDR2 YYNGEE come from the germline V gene. The V gene lost 4 bases and the J gene lost 1 base, with 16 bases spanning the gap. The CDR3 spans 16 residues. DNA for the CDR3: TGTGCCAGCAGCCGTACCTTGGGGGCCGGCACAGATACGCAGTATTTT. Its protein product is CASSRTLGAGTDTQYF. The whole variable domain, filled in from reference TRBV9 and TRBJ2-3, reads DSGVTQTPKHLITATGQRVTLRCSPRSGDLSVYWYQQSLDQGLQFLIQYYNGEERAKGNILERFSAQQFPDLHSELNLSSLELGDSALYFCASSRTLGAGTDTQYFGPGTRLTVL.

The V and J genes are TRBV10-2 and TRBJ2-1; the match to TRBD2 covers 14 bases. The V gene's germline CDR1 is WSHSY and CDR2 SAAADI. Losses at the gene ends were 4 bases for V and 8 bases for J; bases not matched to a gene: 10. The CDR3 sequence is 17 residues long. For the CDR3, the DNA is TGCGCCAGCAGTGGGGACATTGGGACTAGCGGGGGCTATGAGCAGTTCTTC. Protein: CASSGDIGTSGGYEQFF.

The rearrangement uses TRBV15 and TRBJ1-2; no clear D gene. Germline V gene lookup returns CDR1 LNHNV and CDR2 YYDKDF (reference sequence). The ends were cut back, 5 bases at V and 4 bases at J, with 20 bases in the middle. The CDR3 length is 16 residues. DNA for the CDR3: TGTGCCACCAGCCCTCCGGTGAGGGCCCACTTCTATGGCTACACCTTC. It is translated as CATSPPVRAHFYGYTF.

The chain couples TRBV27 to TRBJ2-3; TRBD2 aligns across 10 bases. CDR1 and CDR2 (germline): MNHEY, SMNVEV (reference sequence). The V and J ends lost 5 bases and 6 bases, in that order; junction bases with no gene match: 11. CDR3 length: 16 amino acids. DNA for the CDR3: TGTGCCAGCAGTATCTGGACTAGCGGACTAGGGGATACGCAGTATTTT. It translates to CASSIWTSGLGDTQYF.

CDR3 coding DNA: TGTGCCAGCAGCTTCGTTGGGGCCACCGACGGGGAGCTGTTTTTT. It yields the protein CASSFVGATDGELFF. The gene calls are TRBV6-6 and TRBJ2-2; D may be TRBD1 (5 bases). The germline V and J ends were trimmed by 6 bases and 7 bases, with 18 bases remaining between them. The CDR3 has 15 amino acids. Germline-derived CDR1 and CDR2 are MNHNY and SVGAGI (reference sequence).

The V call is TRBV30, the J call TRBJ2-7, with 7 bases that match TRBD2. Germline values: CDR1 GTSNPN, CDR2 SVGIG (reference sequence). The CDR3 runs to 13 residues. Trimming at V came to 4 bases and at J to 3 bases, leaving 6 bases not matched to a gene. Written as DNA, the CDR3 is TGTGCCTGGAAGGCGGGAGTGAGCTACGAGCAGTACTTC. Protein: CAWKAGVSYEQYF. Using reference TRBV30 and TRBJ2-7 for the parts outside the CDR3, the full variable domain is SQTIHQWPATLVQPVGSPLSLECTVEGTSNPNLYWYRQAAGRGLQLLFYSVGIGQISSEVPQNLSASRPQDRQFILSSKKLLLSDSGFYLCAWKAGVSYEQYFGPGTRLTVT.

As to this clone: The junction does not match germline at one end; this may be a read error. V gene TRBV5-1 combines with J gene TRBJ2-7; perhaps D is TRBD1 or TRBD2 (6 bases each). The CDR3 length is 13 residues. CDR1 is SGHRS and CDR2 is YFSETQ in the germline V gene. The CDR3: CASSLEGAYEQYF. The CDR3 DNA is TGCGCCAGCAGTTTGGAGGGGGCCTACGAGCAGTACTTC.

With respect to this clone: Compared with germline, one end of the junction differs, possibly owing to a read error. The V gene is TRBV6-6, the J gene TRBJ1-4; D call uncertain. The CDR3 has 14 residues. Germline loops: CDR1 MNHNY, CDR2 SVGAGI (reference sequence). In DNA, the CDR3 is TGTGCCAGCAGGCCACCTTTAACTAATGAAAAGCTGTTTTTT. Translated: CASRPPLTNEKLFF.

V is TRBV12-5 and J is TRBJ2-3; TRBD2 matches at 10 bases. There are 15 residues in the CDR3. Germline V gives CDR1 LGHNT, CDR2 FRNRAP. Losses at the gene ends were 6 bases for V and 0 bases for J; bases not matched to a gene: 3. CDR3 coding DNA: TGTGCTAGTGGAAGACTAGCGGGTAGCACAGATACGCAGTATTTT. It encodes CASGRLAGSTDTQYF.

The CDR3 loop reads CSVGVRVAEAFF. CDR3 bases: TGCAGCGTTGGGGTGAGGGTCGCTGAAGCTTTCTTT. The V and J genes are TRBV29-1 and TRBJ1-1, with unresolved D. Germline V CDR1 and CDR2: SQVTM, ANQGSEA. The CDR3 spans 12 residues. Trimming took off 4 bases at V and 6 bases at J, with 12 bases between the two ends. The complete variable domain, with remaining parts taken from reference TRBV29-1 and TRBJ1-1, reads SAVISQKPSRDICQRGTSLTIQCQVDSQVTMMFWYRQQPGQSLTLIATANQGSEATYESGFVIDKFPISRPNLTFSTLTVSNMSPEDSSIYLCSVGVRVAEAFFGQGTRLTVV.

V and J are TRBV5-1 and TRBJ2-3; 7 bases match TRBD2. With 1 base clipped from V and 7 bases from J, the junction kept 6 bases outside the gene matches. The germline V gene has CDR1 SGHRS and CDR2 YFSETQ. The CDR3 runs to 14 residues. The CDR3 nucleotides read TGCGCCAGCAGCTTGCGGGAGGCTGACCATACGCAGTATTTT. Its protein product is CASSLREADHTQYF.

V gene TRBV5-1 combines with J gene TRBJ1-5, with no clear D. The CDR3 covers 12 residues. Deletions cut 0 bases from V and 7 bases from J, with 5 bases between. CDR1 and CDR2 from the germline V gene are SGHRS and YFSETQ. In DNA form, the CDR3 reads TGCGCCAGCAGCTTGGCAGGACAGCCCCAGCATTTT. Protein product: CASSLAGQPQHF. Full variable domain (outside the CDR3, taken from reference TRBV5-1 and TRBJ1-5): KAGVTQTPRYLIKTRGQQVTLSCSPISGHRSVSWYQQTPGQGLQFLFEYFSETQRNKGNFPGRFSGRQFSNSRSEMNVSTLELGDSALYLCASSLAGQPQHFGDGTRLSIL.

As DNA, the CDR3 is TGCAGCGTTGAAAGGGTTGGGACTAGCGGTGGCGAGACCCAGTACTTC. Translated: CSVERVGTSGGETQYF. V gene TRBV29-1 combines with J gene TRBJ2-5; 11 bases line up with TRBD2. V lost 2 bases and J lost 5; bases outside the gene matches: 10. This CDR3 is built from 16 residues. Germline values: CDR1 SQVTM, CDR2 ANQGSEA.

The chain uses TRBV25-1 and TRBJ1-4; the D gene is possibly TRBD1 (6 bases). Trimming took 0 bases from V and 3 from J, leaving 14 bases between them. Germline V CDR1 and CDR2: MGHDK, SYGVNS. There are 17 residues in the CDR3. The CDR3 region has the DNA TGTGCCAGCAGTGAATATGCCCAGGGGAGGGCTAATGAAAAACTGTTTTTT. This encodes CASSEYAQGRANEKLFF.

The gene calls are TRBV7-9 and TRBJ2-6; the D gene is possibly TRBD2 (5 bases). The CDR3 consists of 18 residues. The V end lost 5 bases, the J end lost 4 bases, and 21 bases lay between the germline ends. Germline CDR1 and CDR2: SEHNR and FQNEAQ (reference sequence). The CDR3, as DNA: TGTGCCAGCAGCCCTTTCCCACTGCGAGGGAAGGGGGCCAACGTCCTGACTTTC. This encodes CASSPFPLRGKGANVLTF.

The chain joins TRBV6-1 to TRBJ1-2; D perhaps matches TRBD1 (6 bases). CDR3 length equals 15 residues. Per the germline V gene, CDR1 is MNHNS and CDR2 is SASEGT. Trimming removed 6 bases at V and 7 bases at J, with 21 bases between. The CDR3 here is CASSPGHRQASGYTF. CDR3 nucleotide sequence: TGTGCCAGCAGCCCTGGCCATCGACAGGCGAGTGGCTACACCTTC.

V is TRBV25-1 and J is TRBJ2-7; 7 nucleotides align to TRBD2. With V trimmed by 5 bases and J by 2 bases, 9 bases remained unmatched. This CDR3 is 15 amino acids long. CDR1 is MGHDK, CDR2 SYGVNS, per germline. For the CDR3, the DNA is TGTGCCAGCAGTAAAAGTGGCGCGGGAGCCTACGAGCAGTACTTC. Translated, it gives CASSKSGAGAYEQYF.

The chain joins TRBV20-1 to TRBJ1-1, with a tentative D call TRBD1 (6 bases). The V end lost 6 bases, the J end lost 11 bases, and 16 bases lay between the germline ends. Germline CDR1 is DFQATT and CDR2 is SNEGSKA (reference sequence). The CDR3 runs to 11 residues. Written as DNA, the CDR3 is TGCAGTGCCACCAGACAGGTCGCCGCTTTCTTT. It is translated as CSATRQVAAFF.

This clone has more than one count but fewer than ten. The chain carries TRBV15 and TRBJ1-6; maybe TRBD1 (6 bases). V dropped 0 bases and J dropped 6 bases, with 9 bases sitting between them. Germline CDR1 and CDR2: LNHNV and YYDKDF (reference sequence). This CDR3 region has 15 residues. CDR3 region: CATSRDKGVNSPLHF. CDR3 sequence (DNA): TGTGCCACCAGCAGAGATAAGGGGGTTAATTCACCCCTCCACTTT. The whole variable domain, remainder taken from reference TRBV15 and TRBJ1-6, is DAMVIQNPRYQVTQFGKPVTLSCSQTLNHNVMYWYQQKSSQAPKLLFHYYDKDFNNEADTPDNFQSRRPNTSFCFLDIRSPGLGDTAMYLCATSRDKGVNSPLHFGNGTRLTVT.

This clone has a handful of counts. The chain combines TRBV4-2 with TRBJ2-7, with TRBD2 matching over 7 bases. The CDR3 spans 16 residues. Trimming removed 0 bases from V and 1 base from J; junction bases left unmatched: 6. Germline CDR1 reads LGHNA; CDR2 reads YNFKEQ. The CDR3 region has the DNA TGTGCCAGCAGCCAAGAGCAGGCGGGAGTATCCTACGAGCAGTACTTC. This translates into CASSQEQAGVSYEQYF.

This clone is a singleton in its sample. This sequence joins TRBV18 and TRBJ2-7; the match to TRBD1 covers 10 bases. This CDR3 is built from 14 residues. CDR1 and CDR2 from the germline V gene are KGHSH and LQKENI. J was trimmed by 3 bases and V by 6 bases; bases with no gene match: 5. The CDR3 here is CASSPGQGIYEQYF. CDR3 DNA sequence: TGTGCCAGCTCTCCGGGACAGGGGATCTACGAGCAGTACTTC.

V usage is TRBV30 and J usage is TRBJ2-2; a weak D match, TRBD1 (5 bases). The length of the CDR3 is 15 residues. Germline CDR1 reads GTSNPN; CDR2 reads SVGIG (reference sequence). Trimming removed 4 bases from V and 7 bases from J, with 19 bases in between. The CDR3 DNA sequence: TGTGCCTGGAAGGGGCTTGGGTATGGGGTCGGGGAGCTGTTTTTT. It codes for CAWKGLGYGVGELFF.

The chain employs TRBV5-4 and TRBJ2-2; tentatively, D is TRBD1 (6 bases). Deletions cut 2 bases from V and 4 bases from J, with 9 bases between. Germline CDR1 SGHNT, CDR2 YYREEE (reference sequence). CDR3 size: 14 residues. For the CDR3, the DNA is TGTGCCAGCAGCTTCCAGGGGAGCACCGGGGAGCTGTTTTTT. It specifies CASSFQGSTGELFF.

This chain joins TRBV5-1 and TRBJ2-7; D is unclear. The V end lost 0 bases, the J end lost 2 bases, and 12 bases lay between the germline ends. CDR1 SGHRS and CDR2 YFSETQ come from the germline V gene. The length of the CDR3 is 15 residues. The CDR3 region is CASSLDGLGAYEQYF. CDR3 nucleotide sequence: TGCGCCAGCAGCTTGGATGGTTTGGGCGCCTACGAGCAGTACTTC.

CDR3 amino acids: CASSPDRGVGNTEAFF. As DNA, the CDR3 is TGTGCCAGCTCACCAGACAGGGGTGTCGGTAACACTGAAGCTTTCTTT. The V call is TRBV18, the J call TRBJ1-1; 8 bases match TRBD1. The CDR3 runs to 16 residues. Germline V gene data show CDR1 as KGHSH and CDR2 as LQKENI. The ends lost 2 bases at V and 2 bases at J; junction bases unmatched: 7.

Points on this clone: The junction departs from the called germline gene at one end, perhaps through a read error. This chain uses TRBV7-7 with TRBJ2-1; TRBD2 aligns across 11 bases. Germline V CDR1 and CDR2: SSHAT, FNYEAQ (reference sequence). The CDR3 is 18 amino acids. The CDR3 nucleotides read TGTGCTAGCAGCTTGGGGTCCCCGGGACTAGCGGATAACAATGAGCAGTTCTTC. Protein product: CASSLGSPGLADNNEQFF.

This clone was detected once. This sequence joins TRBV6-1 and TRBJ2-1; D possibly corresponds to TRBD2 (5 bases). Germline V CDR1 and CDR2: MNHNS, SASEGT. This CDR3 spans 15 amino acids. V gave up 2 bases and J gave up 9 bases, with 17 bases separating them. CDR3 nucleotide sequence: TGTGCCAGCAGTGAATTTAGTTCTAGCTATTTTGAGCAGTTCTTC. This codes for CASSEFSSSYFEQFF.